The 31 T cell receptor beta chains listed next were all sequenced from one sample in a study of shared clonotypes between healthy human individuals. The data were produced by immunoSEQ multiplex PCR, yet TCRdb's version contains in-frame clones alone and is incomplete. The table includes about 2.2 million clones, approximately 94% detected once. CD45RO-negative, CCR7-selected cells formed the naive CD8 fraction, which excluded terminally differentiated effector memory CD45RA+ cells. The sequenced sample was naive CD8+ T cells from PBMCs. These receptors were collected from a man aged 18 to 30 in good health. Some clones in this sample may be carry-over from other donors' samples.

A word on this clone: At one boundary the junction diverges from the germline segment, which might be a read error. Additional DNA sequences in this sample encode the identical CDR3. This rearrangement joins TRBV28 to TRBJ1-5; the match to TRBD1 covers 7 bases. The CDR3 extends over 14 amino acids. The V gene's germline CDR1 is MDHEN and CDR2 SYDVKM. The CDR3 loop reads CASEGQSSNQPQHF. The CDR3 DNA sequence: TGTGCCAGCGAGGGACAGTCTAGCAATCAGCCCCAACATTTT.

The rearrangement links TRBV11-2 to TRBJ2-1; TRBD2 matches 8 bases. The germline V gene has CDR1 SGHAT and CDR2 FQNNGV. This CDR3 comprises 16 residues. The trim removed 4 bases at V and 3 bases at J, leaving 8 bases unmatched. CDR3: CASSSLREGHYNEQFF. In nucleotides, the CDR3 is TGTGCCAGCAGCTCGCTCCGGGAGGGACACTACAATGAGCAGTTCTTC.

The rearrangement uses TRBV19 and TRBJ2-1; perhaps D is TRBD1 or TRBD2 (5 bases each). CDR1 is LNHDA and CDR2 is SQIVND in the germline V gene (reference sequence). Trimming stripped 6 bases from V and 10 bases from J, with 13 bases between. The CDR3 is made up of 12 amino acids. The CDR3 here is CASSPGPAEQFF. CDR3 nucleotide sequence: TGTGCCAGTAGCCCGGGACCCGCCGAGCAGTTCTTC.

A note on this clone: This CDR3 is also generated by other DNA sequences in the sample. The chain links TRBV7-9 to TRBJ2-7; D gene uncertain. Germline assignment: CDR1 SEHNR and CDR2 FQNEAQ (reference sequence). CDR3 length: 12 residues. The germline V and J ends were trimmed by 6 bases and 0 bases, with 6 bases remaining between them. The CDR3, as DNA: TGTGCCAGCAGTTCAGTCTCCTACGAGCAGTACTTC. It translates to CASSSVSYEQYF. Full variable domain (rest looked up from reference TRBV7-9 and TRBJ2-7): DTGVSQNPRHKITKRGQNVTFRCDPISEHNRLYWYRQTLGQGPEFLTYFQNEAQLEKSRLLSDRFSAERPKGSFSTLEIQRTEQGDSAMYLCASSSVSYEQYFGPGTRLTVT.

CDR3 loop: CASGAKRVVGYNEQFF. In DNA form, the CDR3 reads TGTGCCTCAGGGGCAAAGCGGGTGGTGGGCTACAATGAGCAGTTCTTC. This chain joins TRBV27 and TRBJ2-1, with D perhaps TRBD1 or TRBD2 (6 bases each). V lost 11 bases and J lost 3, with 23 bases in between. The V gene's germline CDR1 is MNHEY and CDR2 SMNVEV (reference sequence). The CDR3 spans 16 residues.

The rearrangement joins TRBV27 to TRBJ1-1, with 9 bases that match TRBD1. CDR3 length equals 15 residues. V shed 5 bases and J 0 bases; nucleotides not matched to a gene: 4. Germline V gene sequence: CDR1 MNHEY, CDR2 SMNVEV (reference sequence). CDR3 sequence (DNA): TGTGCCAGCAGTATCGGGACAGGGATGAACACTGAAGCTTTCTTT. This sequence encodes CASSIGTGMNTEAFF.

The gene calls are TRBV4-3 and TRBJ2-7, with D possibly being TRBD2 (5 bases). The CDR3 consists of 16 residues. V was cut by 1 base and J by 4 bases, with 17 bases left in between. Germline loops: CDR1 LGHNA, CDR2 YSLEER. The CDR3 region has the DNA TGCGCCAGCAGCCAAGGGACTCCCGGAGTTGATTACGAGCAGTACTTC. Translation: CASSQGTPGVDYEQYF.

The V gene is TRBV27, the J gene TRBJ2-1; 10 bases map to TRBD2. The CDR3 consists of 15 residues. Germline V gene data show CDR1 as MNHEY and CDR2 as SMNVEV (reference sequence). V shed 6 bases, J shed 2 bases, and the junction held 4 bases outside the gene matches. The CDR3 bases are TGTGCCAGCAGAAGCGGGAGGGCTACCTACAATGAGCAGTTCTTC. This encodes CASRSGRATYNEQFF.

This chain joins TRBV6-5 and TRBJ1-3; TRBD1 is a possible D gene (5 bases). The V end lost 7 bases, the J end lost 0 bases, and 10 bases lay between the germline ends. This CDR3 comprises 14 residues. The germline V gene has CDR1 MNHEY and CDR2 SVGAGI. DNA for the CDR3: TGTGCCAGCACCCAGGGCGGCTCTGGAAACACCATATATTTT. Amino acid sequence: CASTQGGSGNTIYF.

The chain has TRBV9 and TRBJ2-1, with D maybe TRBD2 (6 bases). CDR1 and CDR2 from the germline V gene are SGDLS and YYNGEE. V lost 0 bases to trimming and J lost 0 bases, with 10 bases between them. The CDR3 is 16 amino acids. The CDR3 loop reads CASSVGIGGSYNEQFF. CDR3 nucleotides: TGTGCCAGCAGCGTAGGAATCGGGGGCTCCTACAATGAGCAGTTCTTC.

The gene calls are TRBV5-4 and TRBJ2-5, with D possibly being TRBD2 (5 bases). V gave up 4 bases and J gave up 5 bases, with 15 bases separating them. The CDR3 spans 14 residues. Germline CDR1 is SGHNT and CDR2 is YYREEE (reference sequence). CDR3 nucleotide sequence: TGTGCCAGCAGCGCTTCCCCCCCGGGGGAGACCCAGTACTTC. Residues: CASSASPPGETQYF.

The rearrangement uses TRBV7-9 and TRBJ2-3; possible D gene TRBD2, 6 bases. Between the trimmed V and J ends, which lost 1 base and 2 bases, there was a span of 10 bases. This CDR3 spans 15 amino acids. Germline V CDR1 and CDR2: SEHNR, FQNEAQ (reference sequence). The CDR3 DNA is TGTGCCAGCAGCTTAGGTTGGGGGGACACAGATACGCAGTATTTT. Amino acid sequence: CASSLGWGDTDTQYF.

The V and J genes are TRBV19 and TRBJ2-1, with D tentatively TRBD2 (6 bases). CDR1 is LNHDA and CDR2 is SQIVND in the germline V gene (reference sequence). V lost 1 base, J lost 7 bases, and 14 bases lay in between. CDR3 length: 15 amino acids. The CDR3 loop is CASSIVTGGMNEQFF. The CDR3 DNA sequence: TGTGCCAGTAGTATAGTAACCGGGGGAATGAATGAGCAGTTCTTC.

This clone occurred once. The rearrangement joins TRBV6-5 to TRBJ2-1; no definite D call. The ends were cut back, 4 bases at V and 0 bases at J, with 13 bases in the middle. The CDR3 spans 16 residues. CDR1 is MNHEY, CDR2 SVGAGI, per germline. CDR3 protein: CASSFGHRGSYNEQFF. Here the CDR3 DNA reads TGTGCCAGCAGTTTCGGGCACAGAGGCTCCTACAATGAGCAGTTCTTC.

The CDR3 nucleotides are TGTGCCAGCAGTCGTACAGGGGTAAATGAAAAACTGTTTTTT. It specifies CASSRTGVNEKLFF. The gene calls are TRBV7-2 and TRBJ1-4, with TRBD1 matching over 7 bases. CDR1 and CDR2 from the germline V gene are SGHTA and FQGNSA. The CDR3 sequence is 14 residues long. Trimming at V came to 6 bases and at J to 5 bases, leaving 6 bases not matched to a gene.

V and J are TRBV19 and TRBJ2-1, with D hard to call. V gave up 0 bases and J gave up 9 bases, with 9 bases separating them. Germline CDR1 is LNHDA and CDR2 is SQIVND (reference sequence). This CDR3 comprises 13 residues. CDR3 loop: CASSIDGESEQFF. The CDR3 region has the DNA TGTGCCAGTAGTATAGATGGGGAAAGTGAGCAGTTCTTC.

The chain employs TRBV9 and TRBJ2-7; TRBD2 aligns across 12 bases. V lost 3 bases and J lost 2; bases outside the gene matches: 3. The CDR3 is made up of 15 amino acids. From germline, CDR1 is SGDLS and CDR2 YYNGEE. The CDR3 here is CASSALAGGPYEQYF. For the CDR3, the DNA is TGTGCCAGCAGCGCCCTAGCGGGAGGGCCCTACGAGCAGTACTTC.

Concerning this clone itself: This sample also contains other DNA sequences that code for the same CDR3. The genes are TRBV9 and TRBJ1-4; perhaps TRBD1 as D (5 bases). V was shortened by 0 bases and J by 6 bases, with 9 bases between the two germline ends. The CDR3 spans 14 residues. Germline V gives CDR1 SGDLS, CDR2 YYNGEE. The CDR3 nucleotides are TGTGCCAGCAGCGTAGGGGACCGGTATGAAAAACTGTTTTTT. Translation gives CASSVGDRYEKLFF.

The chain employs TRBV7-9 and TRBJ2-1, with 12 bases identical to TRBD2. The V segment lost 2 bases and the J segment 9 bases; nucleotides outside the gene matches: 8. There are 16 residues in the CDR3. Germline V gene data show CDR1 as SEHNR and CDR2 as FQNEAQ (reference sequence). Here the CDR3 DNA reads TGTGCCAGCAGCTTACTAGCGGGAGGGGAGGGCGGTGAGCAGTTCTTC. Its protein product is CASSLLAGGEGGEQFF.

V gene TRBV27 combines with J gene TRBJ2-3; 11 bases fit TRBD1. The CDR3 is 15 amino acids. J lost 5 bases, V lost 6 bases, and 7 bases had no gene match. Germline-derived CDR1 and CDR2 are MNHEY and SMNVEV (reference sequence). The CDR3 here is CASSLTGTGGDTQYF. As DNA, the CDR3 is TGTGCCAGCAGCCTAACCGGGACAGGGGGAGATACGCAGTATTTT.

CDR3 DNA sequence: TGTGCCAGCAGGACAGGGGCAAATGAGCAGTTCTTC. Translation gives CASRTGANEQFF. The rearrangement joins TRBV6-5 to TRBJ2-1, with 8 bases matching TRBD1. From germline, CDR1 is MNHEY and CDR2 SVGAGI. With V trimmed by 6 bases and J by 7 bases, 2 bases remained unmatched. This CDR3 is built from 12 residues.

This rearrangement joins TRBV18 to TRBJ2-3, with D tentatively TRBD2 (5 bases). Trimming pared 3 bases from V and 0 bases from J, leaving 22 bases between. CDR3 size: 19 residues. The germline CDR1 and CDR2 sequences are KGHSH and LQKENI. The CDR3, as DNA: TGTGCCAGCTCACCGATTCCACTTTCTAGCCGGCCTAGCACAGATACGCAGTATTTT. It encodes CASSPIPLSSRPSTDTQYF.

V and J are TRBV27 and TRBJ2-5, with D maybe TRBD2 (6 bases). The ends were cut back, 6 bases at V and 6 bases at J, with 17 bases in the middle. This CDR3 contains 14 residues. The germline V gene has CDR1 MNHEY and CDR2 SMNVEV (reference sequence). CDR3 DNA sequence: TGTGCCAGCAGCCTCGGCCAGGGCGGGAAGACCCAGTACTTC. Amino acids: CASSLGQGGKTQYF.

This rearrangement joins TRBV28 to TRBJ2-1, with D possibly TRBD1 on 7 matching bases. CDR3 length: 15 amino acids. The germline V gene has CDR1 MDHEN and CDR2 SYDVKM. V was trimmed by 2 bases and J by 8 bases, leaving 16 bases between them. The CDR3 sequence: CASSLAPQGGDEQFF. The DNA for the CDR3 is TGTGCCAGCAGTTTAGCCCCCCAGGGGGGCGATGAGCAGTTCTTC. Full variable domain (remainder filled in from reference TRBV28 and TRBJ2-1): DVKVTQSSRYLVKRTGEKVFLECVQDMDHENMFWYRQDPGLGLRLIYFSYDVKMKEKGDIPEGYSVSREKKERFSLILESASTNQTSMYLCASSLAPQGGDEQFFGPGTRLTVL.

The chain is built from TRBV7-9 and TRBJ2-5, with 7 nucleotides matching TRBD1. Germline trimming cut 4 bases from V and 5 bases from J; bases unmatched to any gene: 10. Germline assignment: CDR1 SEHNR and CDR2 FQNEAQ (reference sequence). The CDR3 is made up of 15 amino acids. CDR3 sequence reads: CASSSTNRGWETQYF. The CDR3 DNA sequence: TGTGCCAGCAGCTCAACGAACAGGGGCTGGGAGACCCAGTACTTC.

This chain connects TRBV4-3 to TRBJ2-1, with 12 bases identical to TRBD2. This CDR3 comprises 16 residues. The germline V gene has CDR1 LGHNA and CDR2 YSLEER. V gave up 0 bases and J gave up 8 bases; unmatched junction bases: 5. CDR3 loop: CASSQDWTSGVDEQFF. The CDR3 DNA reads TGCGCCAGCAGCCAAGATTGGACTAGCGGGGTAGATGAGCAGTTCTTC.

The V and J genes are TRBV7-3 and TRBJ2-1; TRBD2 aligns across 15 bases. CDR3 size: 16 residues. V was pared by 5 bases and J by 4 bases, with 3 bases of the junction left unmatched. The germline CDR1 and CDR2 sequences are SGHTA and FQGTGA. The CDR3 nucleotides are TGTGCCAGCAGCACCGGGACTAGCGGGAGGTACAATGAGCAGTTCTTC. It codes for CASSTGTSGRYNEQFF.

The J gene is TRBJ1-5, the V gene TRBV15; 8 bases agree with TRBD1. J was trimmed by 7 bases and V by 0 bases; bases with no gene match: 5. The CDR3 is 15 amino acids. Looked up from germline, CDR1 is LNHNV and CDR2 is YYDKDF (reference sequence). The CDR3 nucleotides are TGTGCCACCAGCAGAGACAGGGGGCGCAGGCAGCCCCAGCATTTT. Translated, it gives CATSRDRGRRQPQHF.

The CDR3 loop is CASSQLYRGGQETQYF. The CDR3 DNA reads as TGCGCCAGCAGCCAATTGTATCGAGGCGGACAAGAGACCCAGTACTTC. This chain links TRBV4-1 with TRBJ2-5; D call uncertain. The V end lost 2 bases, the J end lost 2 bases, and 15 bases lay between the germline ends. This CDR3 is 16 amino acids long. Germline V lookup: CDR1 MGHRA, CDR2 YSYEKL.

CDR3: CASSSVSYEQYF. Written as DNA, the CDR3 is TGCGCCAGCAGTAGCGTTTCCTACGAGCAGTACTTC. V is TRBV10-1 and J is TRBJ2-7; D not certain. The CDR3 has 12 amino acids. The germline V gene has CDR1 WNHNN and CDR2 SYGVQD (reference sequence). The V gene lost 5 bases and the J gene lost 1 base, with 6 bases spanning the gap.

The chain employs TRBV10-2 and TRBJ2-3; D uncertain. CDR3 length: 12 amino acids. Germline CDR1 and CDR2: WSHSY and SAAADI. V was shortened by 0 bases and J by 6 bases, with 4 bases between the two germline ends. The CDR3 reads CASSESMDTQYF. The CDR3 coding sequence is TGCGCCAGCAGTGAGTCGATGGATACGCAGTATTTT.